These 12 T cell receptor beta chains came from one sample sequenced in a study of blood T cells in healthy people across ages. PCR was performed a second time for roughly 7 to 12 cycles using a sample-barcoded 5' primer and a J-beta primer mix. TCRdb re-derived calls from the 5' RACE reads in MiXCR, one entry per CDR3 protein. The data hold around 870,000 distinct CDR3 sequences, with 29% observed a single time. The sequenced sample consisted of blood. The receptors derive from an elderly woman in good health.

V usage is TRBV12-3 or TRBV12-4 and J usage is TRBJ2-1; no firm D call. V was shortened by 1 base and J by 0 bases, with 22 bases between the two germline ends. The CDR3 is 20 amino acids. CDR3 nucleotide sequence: TGTGCCAGCAGTTTAGGGCGACCATTACTGTGGCCGAGCTCCTACAATGAGCAGTTCTTC. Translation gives CASSLGRPLLWPSSYNEQFF.

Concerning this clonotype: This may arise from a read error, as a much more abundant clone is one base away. The CDR3 region is CAGTSSGGEDTQYF. In DNA, the CDR3 is TGTGCCGGCACGTCTTCAGGGGGCGAGGATACGCAGTATTTT. The V gene is TRBV27, the J gene TRBJ2-3, with 8 nucleotides matching TRBD1. CDR1 MNHEY and CDR2 SMNVEV come from the germline V gene (reference sequence). Trimming took 11 bases from V and 6 from J; bases not matched to a gene: 13. The CDR3 loop spans 14 amino acids.

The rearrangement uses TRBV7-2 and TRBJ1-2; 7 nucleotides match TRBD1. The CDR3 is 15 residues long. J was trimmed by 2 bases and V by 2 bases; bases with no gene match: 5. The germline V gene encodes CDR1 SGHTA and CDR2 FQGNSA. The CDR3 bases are TGTGCCAGCAGCTTAAATGGACAGGTCAACTATGGCTACACCTTC. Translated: CASSLNGQVNYGYTF. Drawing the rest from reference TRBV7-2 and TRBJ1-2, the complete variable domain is GAGVSQSPSNKVTEKGKDVELRCDPISGHTALYWYRQSLGQGLEFLIYFQGNSAPDKSGLPSDRFSAERTGGSVSTLTIQRTQQEDSAVYLCASSLNGQVNYGYTFGSGTRLTVV.

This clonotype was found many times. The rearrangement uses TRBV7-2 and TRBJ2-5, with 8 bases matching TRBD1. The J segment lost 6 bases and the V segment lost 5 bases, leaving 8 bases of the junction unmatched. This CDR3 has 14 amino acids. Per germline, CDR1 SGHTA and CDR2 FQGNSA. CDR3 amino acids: CASSPRQGMKTQYF. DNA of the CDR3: TGTGCCAGCAGCCCGCGACAGGGGATGAAGACCCAGTACTTC.

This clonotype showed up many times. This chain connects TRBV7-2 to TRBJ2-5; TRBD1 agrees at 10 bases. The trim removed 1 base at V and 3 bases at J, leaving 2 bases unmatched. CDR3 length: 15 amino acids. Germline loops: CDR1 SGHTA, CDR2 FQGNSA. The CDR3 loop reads CASSLVGTGEETQYF. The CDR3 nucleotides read TGTGCCAGCAGCTTAGTAGGGACAGGGGAAGAGACCCAGTACTTC.

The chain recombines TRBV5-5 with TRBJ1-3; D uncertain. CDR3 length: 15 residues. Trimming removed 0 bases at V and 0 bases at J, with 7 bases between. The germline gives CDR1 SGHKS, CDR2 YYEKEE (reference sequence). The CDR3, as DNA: TGTGCCAGCAGCTTGGTTCCGGGCTCTGGAAACACCATATATTTT. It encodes CASSLVPGSGNTIYF. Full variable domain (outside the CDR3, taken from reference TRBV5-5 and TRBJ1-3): DAGVTQSPTHLIKTRGQQVTLRCSPISGHKSVSWYQQVLGQGPQFIFQYYEKEERGRGNFPDRFSARQFPNYSSELNVNALLLGDSALYLCASSLVPGSGNTIYFGEGSWLTVV.

The CDR3 DNA reads TGTGCCAGCAGCGCACCTTTCTTCTATGGCTACACCTTC. It codes for CASSAPFFYGYTF. The genes are TRBV7-6 and TRBJ1-2; D is unresolved. This CDR3 spans 13 amino acids. V was trimmed by 5 bases and J by 4 bases, leaving 11 bases between them. CDR1 SGHVS and CDR2 FNYEAQ come from the germline V gene.

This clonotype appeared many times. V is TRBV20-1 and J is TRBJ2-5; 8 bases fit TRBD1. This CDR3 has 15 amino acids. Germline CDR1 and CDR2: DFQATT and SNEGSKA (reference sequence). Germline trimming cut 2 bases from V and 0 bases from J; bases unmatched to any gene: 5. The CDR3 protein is CSARSQGEYQETQYF. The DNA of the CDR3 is TGCAGTGCTAGATCACAGGGGGAGTACCAAGAGACCCAGTACTTC.

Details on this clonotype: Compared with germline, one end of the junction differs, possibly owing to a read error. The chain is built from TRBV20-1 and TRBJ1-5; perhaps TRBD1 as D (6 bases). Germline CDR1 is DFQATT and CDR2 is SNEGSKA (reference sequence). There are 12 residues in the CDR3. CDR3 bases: TGCAGTGGGGGACAAAGCAATAAGCCCCAGCATTTT. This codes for CSGGQSNKPQHF.

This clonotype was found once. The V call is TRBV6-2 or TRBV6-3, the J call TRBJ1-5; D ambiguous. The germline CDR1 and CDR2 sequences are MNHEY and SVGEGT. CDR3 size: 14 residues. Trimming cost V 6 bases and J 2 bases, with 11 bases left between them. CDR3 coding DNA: TGTGCCAGCAGGTACGCAGGAGGCAATCAGCCCCAGCATTTT. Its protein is CASRYAGGNQPQHF.

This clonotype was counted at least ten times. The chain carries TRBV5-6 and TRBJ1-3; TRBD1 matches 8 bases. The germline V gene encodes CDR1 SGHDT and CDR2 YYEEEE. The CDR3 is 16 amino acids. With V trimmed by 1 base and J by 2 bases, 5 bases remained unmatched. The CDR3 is CASSLYGQGAGNTIYF. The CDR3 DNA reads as TGTGCCAGCAGCTTGTATGGACAGGGCGCTGGAAACACCATATATTTT.

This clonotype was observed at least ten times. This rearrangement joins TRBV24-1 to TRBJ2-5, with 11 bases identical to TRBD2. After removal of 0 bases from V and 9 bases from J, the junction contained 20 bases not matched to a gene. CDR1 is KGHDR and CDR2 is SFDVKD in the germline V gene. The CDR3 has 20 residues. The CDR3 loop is CATSDLVRGPSGGPQWSQYF. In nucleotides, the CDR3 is TGTGCCACCAGTGATTTGGTCCGGGGACCTAGCGGGGGGCCACAATGGTCCCAGTACTTC.